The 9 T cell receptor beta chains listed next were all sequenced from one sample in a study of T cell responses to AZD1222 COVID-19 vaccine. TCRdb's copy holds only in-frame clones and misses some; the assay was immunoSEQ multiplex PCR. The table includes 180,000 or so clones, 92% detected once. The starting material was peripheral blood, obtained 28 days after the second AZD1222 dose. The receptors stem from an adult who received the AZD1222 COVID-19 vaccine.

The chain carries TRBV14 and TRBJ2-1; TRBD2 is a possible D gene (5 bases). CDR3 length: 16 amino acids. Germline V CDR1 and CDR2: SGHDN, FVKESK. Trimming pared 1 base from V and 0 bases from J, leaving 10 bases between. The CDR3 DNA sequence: TGTGCCAGCAGCCAAGTACGGGGTGGCTCCTACAATGAGCAGTTCTTC. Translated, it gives CASSQVRGGSYNEQFF.

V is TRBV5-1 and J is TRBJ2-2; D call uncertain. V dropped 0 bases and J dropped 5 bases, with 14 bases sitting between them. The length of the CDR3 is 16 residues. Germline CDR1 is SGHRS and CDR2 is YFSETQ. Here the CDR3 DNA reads TGCGCCAGCAGCTTGGCTCTAGTCTTGGGTACCGGGGAGCTGTTTTTT. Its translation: CASSLALVLGTGELFF.

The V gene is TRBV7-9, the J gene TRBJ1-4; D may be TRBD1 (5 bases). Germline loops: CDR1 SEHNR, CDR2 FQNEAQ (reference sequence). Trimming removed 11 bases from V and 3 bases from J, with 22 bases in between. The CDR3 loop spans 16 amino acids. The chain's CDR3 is CAGQRAGSGANEKLFF. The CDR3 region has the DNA TGTGCCGGACAAAGGGCCGGGAGCGGGGCTAATGAAAAACTGTTTTTT.

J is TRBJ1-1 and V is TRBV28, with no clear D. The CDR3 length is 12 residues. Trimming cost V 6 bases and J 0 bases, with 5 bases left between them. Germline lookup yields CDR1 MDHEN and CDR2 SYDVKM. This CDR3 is CASRVMNTEAFF. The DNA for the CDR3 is TGTGCCAGCAGAGTGATGAACACTGAAGCTTTCTTT.

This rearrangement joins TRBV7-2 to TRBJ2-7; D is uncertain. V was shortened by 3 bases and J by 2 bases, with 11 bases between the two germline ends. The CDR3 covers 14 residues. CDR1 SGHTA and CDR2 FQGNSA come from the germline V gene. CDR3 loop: CASSLTGGTYEQYF. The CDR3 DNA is TGTGCCAGCAGCTTGACGGGCGGCACCTACGAGCAGTACTTC.

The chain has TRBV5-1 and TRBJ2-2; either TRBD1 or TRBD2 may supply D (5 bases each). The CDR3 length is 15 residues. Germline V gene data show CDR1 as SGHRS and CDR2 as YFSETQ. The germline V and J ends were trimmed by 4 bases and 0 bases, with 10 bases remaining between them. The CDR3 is CASSPGTANTGELFF. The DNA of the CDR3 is TGCGCCAGCAGCCCGGGGACCGCGAACACCGGGGAGCTGTTTTTT.

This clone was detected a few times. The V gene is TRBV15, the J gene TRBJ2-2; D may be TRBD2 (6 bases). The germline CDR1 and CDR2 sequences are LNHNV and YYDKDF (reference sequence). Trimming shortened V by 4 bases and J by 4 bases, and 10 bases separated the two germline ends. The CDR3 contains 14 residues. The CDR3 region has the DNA TGTGCCACCAGCATCGGGAGACTCACCGGGGAGCTGTTTTTT. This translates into CATSIGRLTGELFF.

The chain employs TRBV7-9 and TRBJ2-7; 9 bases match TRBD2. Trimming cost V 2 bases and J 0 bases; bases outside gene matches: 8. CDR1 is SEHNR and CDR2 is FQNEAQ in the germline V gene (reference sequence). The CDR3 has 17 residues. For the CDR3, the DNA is TGTGCCAGCAGCTTACCTAAGCGGGAGGTTTCCTCCTACGAGCAGTACTTC. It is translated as CASSLPKREVSSYEQYF.

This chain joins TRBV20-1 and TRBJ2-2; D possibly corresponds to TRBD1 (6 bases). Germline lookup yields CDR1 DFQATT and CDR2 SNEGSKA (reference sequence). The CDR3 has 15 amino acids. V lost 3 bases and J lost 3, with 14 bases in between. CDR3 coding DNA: TGCAGTGCTAGTGCCCGAGGGGGAGACACCGGGGAGCTGTTTTTT. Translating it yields CSASARGGDTGELFF.